This T cell receptor beta chain was retrieved from a study of blood T cell repertoires in COVID-19. Generated by immunoSEQ multiplex PCR, the TCRdb table keeps only in-frame clones and is missing some. The repertoire holds about 330,000 clones, with over 80% as singletons. CDR1 ENHRY and CDR2 SYGVKD come from the germline V gene. The CDR3 runs 15 residues. J gave up 5 bases and V 6 bases, and 11 bases lay outside the gene matches. The sequenced sample was peripheral blood. The V call is TRBV10-3, the J call TRBJ2-7, with 9 bases that match TRBD2. The sequence derives from a man aged 25-40 years with COVID-19, enrolled during active disease. The CDR3 sequence is CAISMMPGLANEQYF. The CDR3 DNA sequence: TGTGCCATCAGCATGATGCCGGGACTAGCAAACGAGCAGTACTTC.